The T cell receptor beta chain described here comes from a study of CD8 T cells in Susac syndrome. Study as a whole: At blood draw, Susac syndrome patients were therapy-naive, on corticosteroids, or on intravenous immunoglobulin alone.

Reverse transcription of 0.5 to 1 ug RNA was performed with random hexamers. TCRdb fed the immunoSEQ multiplex PCR reads into MiXCR, producing one record per CDR3 protein. Here the sample spans around 170,000 distinct CDR3 sequences, around 95% being singletons. This CDR3 is 14 amino acids long. Germline loops: CDR1 LGHDT, CDR2 YNNKEL (reference sequence). V was pared by 3 bases and J by 6 bases, with 4 bases of the junction left unmatched. The sample consisted of CD4+ T cells from PBMCs. This receptor was taken from a human donor with Susac syndrome. J is TRBJ1-5 and V is TRBV3-1, with TRBD1 identical over 8 bases. The CDR3 protein is CASSHGQGGQPQHF. CDR3 nucleotide sequence: TGTGCCAGCAGCCACGGACAGGGCGGTCAGCCCCAGCATTTT.